This T cell receptor beta chain was sequenced during a study of blood T cell repertoires in COVID-19. The overall study: Sample material is recorded as cDNA or gDNA derived from T cells, B-cell-depleted T cells, or PBMCs.

The V and J ends lost 1 base and 5 bases respectively, with 6 bases between them. CDR1 is SEHNR, CDR2 FQNEAQ, per germline (reference sequence). CDR3 length: 14 residues. Authors' processing steps: Amplification with reference gene primers provided the estimates of nucleated cell counts. The method was immunoSEQ multiplex PCR; TCRdb's version includes in-frame clones alone and lacks a portion of them. That table supplies the V and J calls and clone size; D and trimming were determined from the DNA. The top ten hold less than 4.5% of the sample, which has some 300,000 clones, 80% to 90% seen once. This chain connects TRBV7-9 to TRBJ1-6; D unclear. The sequencing sample was made of PBMCs or T cells enriched from blood (not recorded which). This clonotype originated in a man aged 25 to 40 who had recovered from COVID-19. In nucleotides, the CDR3 is TGTGCCAGCAGCTTAGAGCAAAATAATTCACCCCTCCACTTT. Residues: CASSLEQNNSPLHF. Combining the CDR3 with reference TRBV7-9 and TRBJ1-6 gives the whole variable domain DTGVSQNPRHKITKRGQNVTFRCDPISEHNRLYWYRQTLGQGPEFLTYFQNEAQLEKSRLLSDRFSAERPKGSFSTLEIQRTEQGDSAMYLCASSLEQNNSPLHFGNGTRLTVT.